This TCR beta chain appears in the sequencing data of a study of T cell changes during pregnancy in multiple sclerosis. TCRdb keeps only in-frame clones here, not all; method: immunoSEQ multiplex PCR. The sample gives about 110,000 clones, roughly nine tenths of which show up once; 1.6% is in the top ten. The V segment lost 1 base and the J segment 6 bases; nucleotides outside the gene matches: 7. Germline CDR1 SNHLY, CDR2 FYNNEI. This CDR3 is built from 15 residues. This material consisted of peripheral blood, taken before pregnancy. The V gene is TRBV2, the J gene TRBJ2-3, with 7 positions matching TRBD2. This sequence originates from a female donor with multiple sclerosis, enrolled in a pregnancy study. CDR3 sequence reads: CASSEGPSGYDTQYF. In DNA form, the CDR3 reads TGTGCCAGCAGTGAAGGTCCTAGCGGATATGATACGCAGTATTTT.